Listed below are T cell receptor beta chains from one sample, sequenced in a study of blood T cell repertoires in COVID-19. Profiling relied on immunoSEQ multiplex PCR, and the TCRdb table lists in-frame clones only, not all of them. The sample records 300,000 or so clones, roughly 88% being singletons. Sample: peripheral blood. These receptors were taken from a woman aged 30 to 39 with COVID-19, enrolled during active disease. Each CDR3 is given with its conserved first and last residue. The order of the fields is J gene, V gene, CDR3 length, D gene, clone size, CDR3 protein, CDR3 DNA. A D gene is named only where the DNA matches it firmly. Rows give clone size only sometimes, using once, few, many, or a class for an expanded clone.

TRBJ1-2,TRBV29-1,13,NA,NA,CSVAGVNNYGYTF,TGCAGCGTTGCCGGGGTCAATAACTATGGCTACACCTTC
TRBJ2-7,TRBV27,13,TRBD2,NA,CASSRLAGYEQYF,TGTGCCAGCAGTAGGCTAGCGGGCTACGAGCAGTACTTC
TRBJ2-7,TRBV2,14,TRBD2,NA,CASRTSGNSYEQYF,TGTGCCAGCAGGACTAGCGGGAACTCCTACGAGCAGTACTTC
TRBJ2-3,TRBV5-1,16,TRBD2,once,CASSLEGTSGRNTQYF,TGCGCCAGCAGCTTGGAGGGGACTAGCGGGAGGAACACGCAGTATTTT
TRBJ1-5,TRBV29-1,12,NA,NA,CSVAGYNQPQHF,TGCAGCGTTGCAGGGTACAATCAGCCCCAGCATTTT
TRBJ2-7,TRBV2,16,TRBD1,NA,CASRPERDRASYEQYF,TGTGCCAGCAGGCCCGAACGGGACAGGGCTTCCTACGAGCAGTACTTC
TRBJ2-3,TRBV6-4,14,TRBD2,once,CASSEERDTDTQYF,TGTGCCAGCAGTGAGGAGCGGGACACAGATACGCAGTATTTT
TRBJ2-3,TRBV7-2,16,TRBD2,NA,CASSLRLAGGIDTQYF,TGTGCCAGCAGCTTGCGACTAGCGGGAGGGATAGATACGCAGTATTTT
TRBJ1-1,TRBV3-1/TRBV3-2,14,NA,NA,CASSPQGGITEAFF,TGTGCCAGCAGCCCCCAGGGAGGGATCACTGAAGCTTTCTTT
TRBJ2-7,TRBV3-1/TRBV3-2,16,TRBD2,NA,CASRPAPGGGTYEQYF,TGTGCCAGCAGGCCCGCGCCCGGCGGGGGGACCTACGAGCAGTACTTC
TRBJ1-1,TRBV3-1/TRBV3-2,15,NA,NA,CASSQLGRVDTEAFF,TGTGCCAGCAGCCAACTGGGCAGGGTGGACACTGAAGCTTTCTTT
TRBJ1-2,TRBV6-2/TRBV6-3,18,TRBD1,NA,CASSLPTSGTDIKGGYTF,TGTGCCAGCAGTCTCCCGACCTCCGGGACAGATATAAAGGGGGGCTACACCTTC
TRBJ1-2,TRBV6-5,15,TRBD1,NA,CASSRGTGTNYGYTF,TGTGCCAGCAGCCGTGGGACAGGGACAAACTATGGCTACACCTTC
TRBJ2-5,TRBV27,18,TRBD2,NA,CASSLIPAGGPGAETQYF,TGTGCCAGCAGTTTAATTCCAGCGGGAGGGCCGGGTGCGGAGACCCAGTACTTC
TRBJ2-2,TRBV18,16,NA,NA,CASSPPGPGGTGELFF,TGTGCCAGCTCACCACCAGGTCCAGGAGGTACCGGGGAGCTGTTTTTT
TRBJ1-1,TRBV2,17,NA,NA,CASKLEGRASMNTEAFF,TGTGCCAGCAAGCTGGAGGGCAGGGCTTCCATGAACACTGAAGCTTTCTTT
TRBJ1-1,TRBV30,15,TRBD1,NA,CAWRLSTGWNTEAFF,TGTGCCTGGAGACTATCGACAGGGTGGAACACTGAAGCTTTCTTT
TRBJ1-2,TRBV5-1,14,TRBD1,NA,CASSPSGGHYGYTF,TGCGCCAGCAGCCCGTCAGGGGGTCACTATGGCTACACCTTC
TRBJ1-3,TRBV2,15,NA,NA,CASSEQGARGNTIYF,TGTGCCAGCAGTGAGCAAGGGGCGCGTGGAAACACCATATATTTT
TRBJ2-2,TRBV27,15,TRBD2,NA,CASSSEGLAGGELFF,TGTGCCAGCAGTTCCGAGGGACTAGCGGGCGGGGAGCTGTTTTTT
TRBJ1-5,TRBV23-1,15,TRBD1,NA,CASTPGGPFNQPQHF,TGCGCCAGCACCCCAGGGGGTCCTTTTAATCAGCCCCAGCATTTT
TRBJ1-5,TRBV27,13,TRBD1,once,CASSTQGRQPQHF,TGTGCCAGCAGTACACAGGGGCGTCAGCCCCAGCATTTT
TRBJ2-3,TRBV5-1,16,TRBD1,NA,CASSWEGQGSTDTQYF,TGCGCCAGCAGCTGGGAGGGACAGGGGAGCACAGATACGCAGTATTTT
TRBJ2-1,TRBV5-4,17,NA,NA,CASSSKRPGRIVDEQFF,TGTGCCAGCAGCTCCAAGCGCCCGGGTCGGATCGTGGATGAGCAGTTCTTC
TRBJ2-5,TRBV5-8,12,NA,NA,CASSFQGQTQYF,TGTGCCAGCAGCTTCCAGGGGCAGACCCAGTACTTC
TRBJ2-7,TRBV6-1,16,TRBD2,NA,CASSEAPSGSLYEQYF,TGTGCCAGCAGTGAAGCGCCTAGCGGGAGCTTATACGAGCAGTACTTC
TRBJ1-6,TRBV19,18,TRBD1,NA,CASSPQSRGNRYNSPLHF,TGTGCCAGTAGTCCGCAATCCAGGGGGAATAGATATAATTCACCCCTCCACTTT
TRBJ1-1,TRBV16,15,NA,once,CASSQLETGNTEAFF,TGTGCCAGCAGCCAATTGGAGACAGGGAACACTGAAGCTTTCTTT
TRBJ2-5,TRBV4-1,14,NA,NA,CASSQDPGQETQYF,TGCGCCAGCAGCCAAGATCCAGGACAAGAGACCCAGTACTTC
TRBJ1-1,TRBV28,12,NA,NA,CASSSGGGEAFF,TGTGCCAGCAGTTCCGGAGGAGGTGAAGCTTTCTTT
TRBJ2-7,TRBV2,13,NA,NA,CAIRRESSYEQYF,TGTGCCATCCGTCGGGAAAGCTCCTACGAGCAGTACTTC
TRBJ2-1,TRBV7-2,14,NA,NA,CASSLSLEYNEQFF,TGTGCCAGCAGCTTATCACTAGAGTACAATGAGCAGTTCTTC
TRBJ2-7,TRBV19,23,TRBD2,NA,CASTKNETVFRTSGSPVSYEQYF,TGTGCCAGTACTAAGAATGAGACAGTTTTTAGGACTAGCGGGAGTCCCGTCTCCTACGAGCAGTACTTC
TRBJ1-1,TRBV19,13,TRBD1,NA,CASSRTGRTEAFF,TGTGCCAGTAGTAGGACAGGGAGGACTGAAGCTTTCTTT
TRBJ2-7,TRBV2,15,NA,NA,CASTKTRDFNSEQYF,TGTGCCAGCACCAAAACACGGGACTTTAACTCCGAGCAGTACTTC
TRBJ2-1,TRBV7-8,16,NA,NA,CASSWGPDSSYNEQFF,TGTGCCAGCAGCTGGGGGCCCGACTCTTCCTACAATGAGCAGTTCTTC
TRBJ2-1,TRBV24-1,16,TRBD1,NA,CATSDLGTTGSNEQFF,TGTGCCACCAGTGATTTGGGGACGACAGGGTCAAATGAGCAGTTCTTC
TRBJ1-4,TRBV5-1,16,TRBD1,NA,CASSSVPGQLNEKLFF,TGCGCCAGCAGCTCGGTACCGGGACAGCTTAATGAAAAACTGTTTTTT
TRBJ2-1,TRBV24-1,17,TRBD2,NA,CATSDYGLAGTYNEQFF,TGTGCCACCAGTGATTACGGACTAGCGGGTACTTACAATGAGCAGTTCTTC
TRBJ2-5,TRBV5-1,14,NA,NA,CASSWGTSQETQYF,TGCGCCAGCAGCTGGGGGACAAGCCAAGAGACCCAGTACTTC
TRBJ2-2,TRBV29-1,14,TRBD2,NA,CSALSGSNTGELFF,TGCAGCGCCCTTAGCGGGAGTAACACCGGGGAGCTGTTTTTT
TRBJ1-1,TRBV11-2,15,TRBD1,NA,CASSLSPGQGTEAFF,TGTGCCAGCAGCTTATCCCCGGGACAGGGCACTGAAGCTTTCTTT
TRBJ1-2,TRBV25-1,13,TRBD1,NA,CASRSDRAYGYTF,TGTGCCAGCAGATCTGACAGGGCCTATGGCTACACCTTC
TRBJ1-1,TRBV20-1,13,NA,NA,CSASGRGDGRAFF,TGCAGTGCTAGTGGGAGGGGCGACGGAAGGGCTTTCTTT
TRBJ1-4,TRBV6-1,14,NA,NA,CASSEASGTEKLFF,TGTGCCAGCAGTGAAGCGAGCGGAACTGAAAAACTGTTTTTT
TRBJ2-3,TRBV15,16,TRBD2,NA,CATSTQREYGTDTQYF,TGTGCCACCAGCACGCAGCGGGAGTATGGCACAGATACGCAGTATTTT
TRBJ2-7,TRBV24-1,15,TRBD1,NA,CATSESGTEPYEQYF,TGTGCCACCAGTGAGTCCGGGACAGAACCCTACGAGCAGTACTTC